This T cell receptor (beta chain) was retrieved from a study of T cell clones after liver transplantation. Study summary: Graft-donor-reactive sequences were compared with third-party-reactive TCRbeta sequences from pre-transplant mixed lymphocyte reactions.

A note on this clone: Its antigen is currently unknown.

Only in-frame clones appear in the TCRdb table, and some are missing; sequencing was by immunoSEQ multiplex PCR. Counted here are 40,000 to 55,000 clones, 65% to 80% occurring once; the ten biggest clones make up less than 10%. V lost 5 bases to trimming and J lost 4 bases, with 15 bases between them. Germline V lookup: CDR1 SGHTA, CDR2 FQGNSA. This CDR3 has 15 amino acids. Whole-study findings and limits: These preliminary findings come from unstandardized post-transplant sampling times. Low donor cell numbers restricted donor-reactive repertoire measurement in two subjects.

The clonotype originates from a human patient who received a liver transplant. Some T cells may be transferred from the graft donor. The sequencing here drew on CD4+ T cells from blood, taken approximately 54 months after liver transplant. The rearrangement links TRBV7-2 to TRBJ2-1; D may be TRBD2 (5 bases). The CDR3 sequence is CASSPGKTFYNEQFF. The DNA of the CDR3 is TGTGCCAGCAGCCCGGGGAAGACTTTTTACAATGAGCAGTTCTTC.